This TCR beta chain was found in a study of glioma-infiltrating T cells. Overall study findings and caveats: Non-neoplastic patients had below-expected tissue-blood divergence, while all gliomas exceeded expectation.

TCR alpha and beta CDR3 regions were amplified from RNA using iRepertoire nested multiplex PCR. TCRdb reprocessed the multiplex PCR reads via MiXCR and lists one record per CDR3 protein. Here the sample spans about 140,000 distinct CDR3 sequences, about 39% being singletons. About this clonotype itself: Antigen specificity is unknown. Being one base from a much bigger clone, this may be a read error.

Germline CDR1 and CDR2: MDHEN and SYDVKM. V gave up 5 bases and J gave up 0 bases; unmatched junction bases: 6. This CDR3 is built from 15 residues. This chain joins TRBV28 and TRBJ2-7; 8 bases map to TRBD2. Input material: glioma tissue, nonneoplastic brain tissue, or PBMCs (not recorded which). The source of this sequence is a human donor with low-grade glioma or glioblastoma, undergoing nonglioma brain surgery, or in good health (not recorded which). The CDR3 loop reads CASSAPGGVSYEQYF. CDR3 DNA: TGTGCCAGCAGTGCCCCGGGGGGGGTCTCCTACGAGCAGTACTTC.